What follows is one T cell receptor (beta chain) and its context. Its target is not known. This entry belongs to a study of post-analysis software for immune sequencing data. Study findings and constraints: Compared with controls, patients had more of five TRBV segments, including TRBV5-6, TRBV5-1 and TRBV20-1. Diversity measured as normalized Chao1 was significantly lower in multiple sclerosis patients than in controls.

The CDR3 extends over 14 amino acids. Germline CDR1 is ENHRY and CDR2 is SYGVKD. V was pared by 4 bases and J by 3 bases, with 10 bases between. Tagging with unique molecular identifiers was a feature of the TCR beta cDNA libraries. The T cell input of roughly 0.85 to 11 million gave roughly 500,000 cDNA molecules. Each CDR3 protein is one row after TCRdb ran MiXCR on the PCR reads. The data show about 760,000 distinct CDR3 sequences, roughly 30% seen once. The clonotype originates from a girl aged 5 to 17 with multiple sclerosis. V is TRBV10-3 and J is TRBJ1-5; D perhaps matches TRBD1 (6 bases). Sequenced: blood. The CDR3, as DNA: TGTGCCATCAGTGGATCAGGGGACAATCAGCCCCAGCATTTT. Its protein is CAISGSGDNQPQHF.